These 4 T cell receptor beta chains were all obtained from the same sample, sequenced in a study of T cells in Graves' hyperthyroidism and ophthalmopathy. Researchers took RNA transcripts and amplified the TCR beta CDR3 regions from them. TCR CDR3 underwent first-round RT-PCR with the HTBI primer set. One entry per CDR3 protein results from TCRdb running MiXCR on the multiplex PCR reads. The top ten clones hold roughly 3% of a sample with about 600,000 distinct CDR3 sequences, about 16% of them seen once. Sample: blood. These receptors came from a middle-aged woman with Graves' ophthalmopathy.

This clonotype was picked up a small number of times. The rearrangement links TRBV2 to TRBJ1-5, with 7 bases fitting TRBD1. V shed 4 bases and J 7 bases; nucleotides not matched to a gene: 7. Germline V gene data show CDR1 as SNHLY and CDR2 as FYNNEI. CDR3 length: 14 residues. The DNA of the CDR3 is TGTGCCAGCAGTGTTCAGGGGGTTGTCCAGCCCCAGCATTTT. It codes for CASSVQGVVQPQHF.

This clonotype was detected many times. J is TRBJ1-2 and V is TRBV2; 9 bases are a match to TRBD1. CDR3 length: 15 residues. In germline, CDR1 is SNHLY, CDR2 FYNNEI. Trimming cost V 2 bases and J 7 bases; bases outside gene matches: 8. CDR3 amino acids: CASSELGQGLGGYTF. CDR3 bases: TGTGCCAGCAGTGAACTAGGACAGGGGCTGGGTGGCTACACCTTC.

In this sample, this clonotype turned up many times. The V and J genes are TRBV5-1 and TRBJ2-7, with TRBD1 as a possible D gene (5 bases). V was pared by 0 bases and J by 6 bases, with 16 bases between. This CDR3 has 15 residues. Germline CDR1 and CDR2: SGHRS and YFSETQ. The CDR3 nucleotides are TGCGCCAGCAGCTTGGTCGCAGGGAACCCTTCCGAGCAGTACTTC. Translating gives CASSLVAGNPSEQYF. Full variable domain (rest looked up from reference TRBV5-1 and TRBJ2-7): KAGVTQTPRYLIKTRGQQVTLSCSPISGHRSVSWYQQTPGQGLQFLFEYFSETQRNKGNFPGRFSGRQFSNSRSEMNVSTLELGDSALYLCASSLVAGNPSEQYFGPGTRLTVT.

This clonotype was detected only a few times. The chain combines TRBV29-1 with TRBJ1-1; no clear D. This CDR3 contains 12 residues. The germline V and J ends were trimmed by 6 bases and 1 base, with 9 bases remaining between them. Looked up from germline, CDR1 is SQVTM and CDR2 is ANQGSEA. CDR3 amino acids: CSVGKGNTEAFF. CDR3 DNA: TGCAGCGTCGGCAAGGGGAACACTGAAGCTTTCTTT.